One sample yielded the 30 T cell receptor beta chains listed below, sequenced in a study of cytomegalovirus exposure and HLA in healthy donors. Both 60 Vbeta primers and 13 Jbeta primers went into the PCR. Sequencing was performed with immunoSEQ multiplex PCR; in TCRdb, only in-frame clones are kept and a portion is missing. The table includes about 92,000 clones, approximately 85% detected once. The sample consisted of PBMCs. The receptors stem from a woman aged 18-29 years in good health and CMV-seropositive.

V gene TRBV27 combines with J gene TRBJ2-7, with 9 nucleotides matching TRBD1. Germline CDR1 MNHEY, CDR2 SMNVEV (reference sequence). CDR3 size: 13 residues. The V segment lost 5 bases and the J segment 4 bases; nucleotides outside the gene matches: 3. The CDR3: CASSVDRGYEQYF. CDR3 nucleotides: TGTGCCAGCAGTGTGGACAGGGGTTACGAGCAGTACTTC.

The V call is TRBV5-4, the J call TRBJ2-1; no clear D. V lost 1 base and J 7 bases, leaving 6 bases between the germline ends. The germline CDR1 and CDR2 sequences are SGHNT and YYREEE (reference sequence). This CDR3 has 12 amino acids. The DNA of the CDR3 is TGTGCCAGCAGCTTGAGCCTGAATGAGCAGTTCTTC. Residues: CASSLSLNEQFF.

The V gene is TRBV4-1, the J gene TRBJ2-7, with 12 bases that match TRBD2. Germline V gene lookup returns CDR1 MGHRA and CDR2 YSYEKL. This CDR3 contains 18 residues. Trimming took 4 bases from V and 3 from J; bases not matched to a gene: 13. The CDR3 DNA follows: TGCGCCAGCAGCCTTCTCTGGGGCCTAGCGGGGGGGGACTACGAGCAGTACTTC. It is translated as CASSLLWGLAGGDYEQYF.

The chain has TRBV29-1 and TRBJ2-1; TRBD2 is a possible D gene (6 bases). Germline V lookup: CDR1 SQVTM, CDR2 ANQGSEA. Trimming pared 2 bases from V and 7 bases from J, leaving 9 bases between. This CDR3 has 12 residues. The CDR3 loop is CSVEPGVNEQFF. Here the CDR3 DNA reads TGCAGCGTTGAACCGGGGGTTAATGAGCAGTTCTTC.

This clone was found a few times. The chain recombines TRBV28 with TRBJ2-2; D unclear. Trimming left V 6 bases short and J 1 base short, with 3 bases between. The CDR3 spans 12 residues. Germline values: CDR1 MDHEN, CDR2 SYDVKM. The CDR3 bases are TGTGCCAGCAGCGGGAACACCGGGGAGCTGTTTTTT. This gives the protein CASSGNTGELFF.

The chain recombines TRBV7-9 with TRBJ1-2; 10 nucleotides match TRBD1. V lost 4 bases to trimming and J lost 3 bases; unmatched junction nucleotides: 11. Germline loops: CDR1 SEHNR, CDR2 FQNEAQ (reference sequence). The CDR3 covers 17 residues. The CDR3 coding sequence is TGTGCCAGCAGCTACCCCGGCGGACAGGGGGTTGACTATGGCTACACCTTC. Translation gives CASSYPGGQGVDYGYTF. Variable domain in full (rest from reference TRBV7-9 and TRBJ1-2): DTGVSQNPRHKITKRGQNVTFRCDPISEHNRLYWYRQTLGQGPEFLTYFQNEAQLEKSRLLSDRFSAERPKGSFSTLEIQRTEQGDSAMYLCASSYPGGQGVDYGYTFGSGTRLTVV.

This chain uses TRBV7-9 with TRBJ2-1; 7 nucleotides line up with TRBD2. Germline assignment: CDR1 SEHNR and CDR2 FQNEAQ (reference sequence). This CDR3 comprises 16 residues. V trimming: 5 bases; J trimming: 6 bases; junction bases outside the gene matches: 13. DNA for the CDR3: TGTGCCAGCAGCGGAGGCTGGGAGGGGCCCTTCAATGAGCAGTTCTTC. Protein: CASSGGWEGPFNEQFF.

The chain couples TRBV27 to TRBJ1-5; no clear D. CDR1 and CDR2 from the germline V gene are MNHEY and SMNVEV (reference sequence). V lost 8 bases and J lost 5, with 7 bases in between. The CDR3 contains 11 residues. Here the CDR3 DNA reads TGTGCCAGCGGAGATTATCAGCCCCAGCATTTT. It yields the protein CASGDYQPQHF.

The V and J genes are TRBV15 and TRBJ2-3; 8 bases fit TRBD2. The junction had 6 bases not matched to a gene; V was cut back by 5 bases and J by 2 bases. CDR1 and CDR2 (germline): LNHNV, YYDKDF (reference sequence). The CDR3 spans 15 residues. CDR3 loop: CATSLIAGPTDTQYF. In DNA, the CDR3 is TGTGCCACCAGCTTGATAGCGGGGCCCACAGATACGCAGTATTTT.

V and J are TRBV19 and TRBJ2-1; TRBD2 might be the D (6 bases). The CDR3 extends over 15 amino acids. V gave up 4 bases and J gave up 5 bases, with 15 bases separating them. Germline CDR1 and CDR2: LNHDA and SQIVND (reference sequence). CDR3 protein: CASSSGDWYHNEQFF. As DNA, the CDR3 is TGTGCCAGTAGTAGTGGGGACTGGTACCACAATGAGCAGTTCTTC.

J is TRBJ1-4 and V is TRBV7-8; D is perhaps TRBD1 (5 bases). CDR1 and CDR2 from the germline V gene are SGHVS and FQNEAQ. Deletions cut 5 bases from V and 7 bases from J, with 11 bases between. The CDR3 length is 13 residues. The CDR3 sequence: CASSGGGGEKLFF. The CDR3 DNA sequence: TGTGCCAGCAGCGGGGGGGGAGGTGAAAAACTGTTTTTT.

The chain uses TRBV27 and TRBJ2-1; the match to TRBD2 covers 7 bases. Losses at the gene ends were 6 bases for V and 12 bases for J; bases not matched to a gene: 8. The CDR3 covers 12 residues. Germline values: CDR1 MNHEY, CDR2 SMNVEV (reference sequence). CDR3 nucleotide sequence: TGTGCCAGCAGCGCTATAGCGGGTAGGCAGTTCTTC. It is translated as CASSAIAGRQFF.

The chain combines TRBV2 with TRBJ2-3, with 8 bases lining up with TRBD1. J lost 0 bases, V lost 10 bases, and 9 bases had no gene match. The germline V gene has CDR1 SNHLY and CDR2 FYNNEI. The CDR3 spans 15 residues. The CDR3 loop reads CATRQGIRSTDTQYF. The DNA of the CDR3 is TGTGCCACCAGACAGGGGATCCGTAGCACAGATACGCAGTATTTT. Full variable domain (outside the CDR3, taken from reference TRBV2 and TRBJ2-3): EPEVTQTPSHQVTQMGQEVILRCVPISNHLYFYWYRQILGQKVEFLVSFYNNEISEKSEIFDDQFSVERPDGSNFTLKIRSTKLEDSAMYFCATRQGIRSTDTQYFGPGTRLTVL.

The chain links TRBV6-6 to TRBJ1-6; the match to TRBD1 covers 8 bases. The CDR3 contains 14 residues. V lost 6 bases, J lost 7 bases, and 5 bases stayed unmatched. Germline V lookup: CDR1 MNHNY, CDR2 SVGAGI (reference sequence). The CDR3 spells CASRDQGANSPLHF. The CDR3, as DNA: TGTGCCAGCAGAGACCAGGGGGCCAATTCACCCCTCCACTTT.

This clone was counted between two and nine times. The chain carries TRBV7-2 and TRBJ2-1; 8 bases match TRBD2. V trimming: 0 bases; J trimming: 5 bases; junction bases outside the gene matches: 12. The CDR3 is made up of 18 amino acids. Germline-derived CDR1 and CDR2 are SGHTA and FQGNSA. CDR3 in DNA: TGTGCCAGCAGCTTAGCCCCGGGACTAGATATCACCCACAATGAGCAGTTCTTC. Translation gives CASSLAPGLDITHNEQFF.

This sequence joins TRBV19 and TRBJ2-7; 11 bases map to TRBD2. The V segment lost 5 bases and the J segment 3 bases; nucleotides outside the gene matches: 15. CDR3 length: 18 residues. From germline, CDR1 is LNHDA and CDR2 SQIVND (reference sequence). The CDR3 nucleotides are TGTGCCAGTAGTGAAGCGGGACTAGCGGTTTTATCCGGCTACGAGCAGTACTTC. Its translation: CASSEAGLAVLSGYEQYF. The variable domain in full, with the rest retrieved from reference TRBV19 and TRBJ2-7, is DGGITQSPKYLFRKEGQNVTLSCEQNLNHDAMYWYRQDPGQGLRLIYYSQIVNDFQKGDIAEGYSVSREKKESFPLTVTSAQKNPTAFYLCASSEAGLAVLSGYEQYFGPGTRLTVT.

V gene TRBV12-5 combines with J gene TRBJ2-7; no clear D gene. This CDR3 is 14 amino acids long. Per the germline V gene, CDR1 is LGHNT and CDR2 is FRNRAP. V was cut by 3 bases and J by 3 bases, with 12 bases left in between. CDR3 amino acids: CASGLPGPLYEQYF. The DNA for the CDR3 is TGTGCTAGTGGTTTACCCGGTCCTCTCTACGAGCAGTACTTC.

The chain links TRBV19 to TRBJ2-6, with TRBD1 identical over 12 bases. Germline trimming cut 7 bases from V and 11 bases from J; bases unmatched to any gene: 6. CDR1 is LNHDA and CDR2 is SQIVND in the germline V gene (reference sequence). This CDR3 is 14 amino acids long. Written as DNA, the CDR3 is TGTGCCAGTACTTGGGGACAGGGGGCATACGTCCTGACTTTC. Its translation: CASTWGQGAYVLTF.

The rearrangement joins TRBV19 to TRBJ2-2; no reliable D call. The CDR3 length is 16 residues. Trimming pared 5 bases from V and 3 bases from J, leaving 16 bases between. Germline V lookup: CDR1 LNHDA, CDR2 SQIVND (reference sequence). For the CDR3, the DNA is TGTGCCAGTAGTCAACAAGTTGGTTCAGACACCGGGGAGCTGTTTTTT. Amino acid sequence: CASSQQVGSDTGELFF.

The chain has TRBV10-3 and TRBJ2-7, with D possibly matching TRBD1 (5 bases). CDR1 is ENHRY and CDR2 is SYGVKD in the germline V gene. Trimming pared 2 bases from V and 2 bases from J, leaving 7 bases between. The CDR3 is 13 residues long. CDR3 coding DNA: TGTGCCATCAGTGAGGACAGTCCCTACGAGCAGTACTTC. Its translation: CAISEDSPYEQYF.

DNA for the CDR3: TGTGCCAGCAGTTTAGATTGGACAGGGGGCGTAGATACGCAGTATTTT. Translation: CASSLDWTGGVDTQYF. The chain has TRBV28 and TRBJ2-3; 11 bases agree with TRBD1. Germline V CDR1 and CDR2: MDHEN, SYDVKM. The V and J ends lost 2 bases and 5 bases, in that order; junction bases with no gene match: 6. The CDR3 has 16 amino acids.

The rearrangement links TRBV5-6 to TRBJ2-7; TRBD1 might be the D (5 bases). The CDR3 consists of 16 residues. V shed 2 bases and J shed 2 bases, with 17 bases lying between them. CDR1 and CDR2 from the germline V gene are SGHDT and YYEEEE. In DNA form, the CDR3 reads TGTGCCAGCAGCTTCGGGTTCCTAGACAGTGCCTACGAGCAGTACTTC. Its protein is CASSFGFLDSAYEQYF.

The chain links TRBV13 to TRBJ1-1, with TRBD1 as a possible D gene (5 bases). The V end was cut by 1 base, the J end by 4 bases, with 13 bases between. From germline, CDR1 is PRHDT and CDR2 FYEKMQ (reference sequence). There are 15 residues in the CDR3. CDR3 coding DNA: TGTGCCAGCAGCTTAGTGACAGCCTGGACCACTGAAGCTTTCTTT. Translation: CASSLVTAWTTEAFF.

This clone has just a few counts. The CDR3 region has the DNA TGTGCCAGCAGTGAAATGCACAGCTCTGGAAACACCATATATTTT. This sequence encodes CASSEMHSSGNTIYF. The chain is built from TRBV2 and TRBJ1-3; D uncertain. The CDR3 runs to 15 residues. V shed 2 bases and J shed 0 bases, with 8 bases lying between them. Germline V gene lookup returns CDR1 SNHLY and CDR2 FYNNEI.

This clone was detected only once. The chain has TRBV7-3 and TRBJ2-1; D perhaps matches TRBD2 (6 bases). This CDR3 has 14 amino acids. CDR1 and CDR2 from the germline V gene are SGHTA and FQGTGA. The V gene lost 2 bases and the J gene lost 2 bases, with 7 bases spanning the gap. The CDR3 nucleotides are TGTGCCAGCAGCTTAGCGGGGCCCTACAATGAGCAGTTCTTC. It is translated as CASSLAGPYNEQFF. Full variable domain (outside the CDR3, taken from reference TRBV7-3 and TRBJ2-1): GAGVSQTPSNKVTEKGKYVELRCDPISGHTALYWYRQSLGQGPEFLIYFQGTGAADDSGLPNDRFFAVRPEGSVSTLKIQRTERGDSAVYLCASSLAGPYNEQFFGPGTRLTVL.

The chain employs TRBV27 and TRBJ1-2, with 9 bases fitting TRBD1. Germline CDR1 MNHEY, CDR2 SMNVEV (reference sequence). This CDR3 is 13 amino acids long. V lost 5 bases and J lost 8; bases outside the gene matches: 6. DNA of the CDR3: TGTGCCAGCAGTCACTACAGGGGGCAGGGCTACACCTTC. Protein: CASSHYRGQGYTF.

For the CDR3, the DNA is TGTGCCAGCAGCCAAGCGACAGGGTCCTACGAGCAGTACTTC. Translation gives CASSQATGSYEQYF. The genes are TRBV4-2 and TRBJ2-7; TRBD1 matches 7 bases. The CDR3 contains 14 residues. The V segment lost 1 base and the J segment 1 base; nucleotides outside the gene matches: 1. In germline, CDR1 is LGHNA, CDR2 YNFKEQ.

This clone was seen just once. The rearrangement links TRBV28 to TRBJ2-1, with 10 positions matching TRBD1. CDR1 and CDR2 (germline): MDHEN, SYDVKM. The CDR3 sequence is 15 residues long. V gave up 10 bases and J gave up 5 bases; unmatched junction bases: 11. As DNA, the CDR3 is TGTGCCACCAAATGGGGGGACAGGGGTAACAATGAGCAGTTCTTC. As protein: CATKWGDRGNNEQFF.

In DNA form, the CDR3 reads TGTGCCAGCAGCTTTTGGGGGCAGGGCGGGGAGCTGTTTTTT. This gives the protein CASSFWGQGGELFF. This chain connects TRBV5-4 to TRBJ2-2; tentatively, D is TRBD1 (6 bases). Germline loops: CDR1 SGHNT, CDR2 YYREEE (reference sequence). With 2 bases removed from V and 7 bases from J, the gap between germline ends came to 12 bases. The CDR3 is 14 residues long.

The CDR3 nucleotides are TGTGCCAGCAGCTTGTTTGGGCAGGGATCTAACTATGGCTACACCTTC. It yields the protein CASSLFGQGSNYGYTF. The chain is built from TRBV5-6 and TRBJ1-2; D is perhaps TRBD1 (5 bases). CDR3 size: 16 residues. CDR1 SGHDT and CDR2 YYEEEE come from the germline V gene. Trimming took 1 base from V and 0 from J, leaving 13 bases between them.